This TCR beta chain was captured by sequencing in a study of beta chain features in type 1 diabetes (dated by TCRdb to about 2018). Describing the broader study: Mean age, gender distribution, total cell number and subset yield did not differ between patients and healthy donors. A total of just under 110,000,000 sorted cells were examined across all samples, and RNA yield correlated strongly with the number of cells per subset. In the study, TCRB repertoires of sorted circulating CD4+ T cell subsets from recently diagnosed type 1 diabetes patients were compared with those of matched healthy donors. Regulatory and stem cell-like memory subsets were obtained from only 8 patients and roughly eight healthy donors, while naive and central memory subsets were obtained from all 30 or so donors.

The entire isolated RNA was reverse transcribed using the High Capacity cDNA Reverse Transcription Kit, and thus expressed TCRB transcripts were sequenced. Naive, central memory and regulatory T cell samples underwent deep immunoSEQ sequencing, averaging roughly 3.5 million total reads per sample. After sorted cells were lysed in RLT buffer, RNA was extracted with DNase-treated RNeasy Micro or Mini kits, with the choice depending on cell number. Each cell subset was processed separately to prevent cross-contamination, with patient and healthy donor samples processed together. Using the immunoSEQ multiplex PCR, TCRB sequences were amplified from cDNA into 87-bp fragments spanning the CDR3 region. The amplicons were sequenced using the Illumina HiSeq platform. As for the original processing: Synthetic template baselines were used to correct PCR bias computationally, reads within Hamming distance 2 were collapsed, and singletons that could not be merged were discarded. Reads were aligned against IMGT so that V, D and J genes, CDR3 length and insertions or deletions at six rearrangement sites could be assigned. Clonotype counts were normalized to sorted cell number within each subset before computing true diversity and Gini coefficients with the tcR R package. The overlap coefficient, calculated on TCRB nucleotide sequences, was used to quantify repertoire sharing. TCRdb's version of the immuneACCESS table is confined to in-frame rearrangements and falls short of the full clone set. An unresolved V gene accounts for under half of the shortfall where checked; the remainder is of unknown origin. Clone size and V and J calls were adopted from that table, with D and trimming inferred from the DNA. For this sample the table gives about 320,000 clones, of which less than 15% were detected only once. The ten most abundant clones make up under 8.5% of the sample.

Each donor gave one peripheral blood draw, averaging approximately 110 mL, which was collected into heparinised tubes. Using a panel that included CD45RO, CCR7, CD25, CD127, CD95 and CD27, naive, central memory, regulatory and stem cell-like memory CD4+ T cells were sorted on a BD FACSAria II. All sorted populations exceeded 98% purity. PBMCs were isolated right away by Lymphoprep density gradient centrifugation and were stained directly, without culture. So that batch effects would be minimized, each experiment stained and sorted samples in pairs, pairing one healthy donor with one patient. Deletion took 2 bases off V and 4 bases off J, with a span of 3 bases between the germline ends. CDR1 is given as SEHNR and CDR2 as FQNEAQ, both from the germline V gene (reference sequence). From the cysteine up to the phenylalanine, the CDR3 has a length of 11 residues. The DNA shown is the 33-base CDR3, in frame from base 1.

Overall results and qualifications from the work: Fewer insertions and more nucleotide deletions at VDJ recombination sites were observed in patients with type 1 diabetes, implying thymic rearrangement abnormalities. Shorter templates might have been favored by PCR, but patient and control samples were amplified and corrected together, so both groups would have been affected equally by any skew. Naive, central memory and regulatory TCRB repertoires appeared to be more alike among patients than among healthy donors. In all four CD4+ subsets, TCRB CDR3 length was moderately but significantly shorter in type 1 diabetes patients. Sequencing cDNA rather than genomic DNA could over-represent highly expressing activated cells, although activation and CD3 levels did not differ between groups. Only small numbers of individuals were included in the HLA sub-analyses, which left unresolved whether HLA type had any influence on TCRB rearrangement.

This clone appeared a few times. The antigen it binds to is not known. Base qualities are missing; no much larger clone stands one base away. The TCR sequence derives from a young man in good health. The chain employs TRBV7-9 and TRBJ2-7; the D gene remains uncertain. What was sequenced was central memory CD4+ T cells from blood. CDR3 protein: CASSLKYEQYF. At the DNA level, the sequence is TGTGCCAGCAGCTTAAAATACGAGCAGTACTTC.